The source of this TCR beta chain is a study of T cell responses to AZD1222 COVID-19 vaccine. General study points: Spike-wide coverage was observed for vaccine-associated CD4 TCRs, with dominant responses at 160-218 and 743-854.

Profiled with immunoSEQ multiplex PCR; TCRdb holds only in-frame clones, not every one. The repertoire has 45,000 to 55,000 clones, 80% to 90% of them found once; the top ten carry about 9.4%. Germline V gene lookup returns CDR1 MNHEY and CDR2 SVGAGI. V was pared by 6 bases and J by 5 bases, with 6 bases of the junction left unmatched. The CDR3 covers 14 residues. This clone was detected once. Its antigen is not known. Material: peripheral blood, obtained on day 0 of AZD1222 vaccination. The chain carries TRBV6-5 and TRBJ2-2; 7 bases line up with TRBD2. This receptor was taken from an adult in good health. CDR3 bases: TGTGCCAGCAGCCGAACCGGGGGGACCGGGGAGCTGTTTTTT. Translation: CASSRTGGTGELFF.